These 10 T cell receptor beta chains were sequenced from one sample in a study of T cell responses to AZD1222 COVID-19 vaccine. Generated by immunoSEQ multiplex PCR, the TCRdb table keeps only in-frame clones and is missing some. Of about 120,000 clones in the sample, 70% to 90% are singletons; the top ten hold 8.4%. The sequences come from peripheral blood, collected on day 0 of AZD1222 vaccination. The receptor set was obtained from an adult in good health.

In this sample, this clone turned up a few times. The CDR3 nucleotides are TGCGCCAGCAGCTTGGAGGGGACTATCTACAATGAGCAGTTCTTC. Translating gives CASSLEGTIYNEQFF. V is TRBV5-1 and J is TRBJ2-1, with 7 bases lining up with TRBD2. Germline V CDR1 and CDR2: SGHRS, YFSETQ. This CDR3 is built from 15 residues. V lost 0 bases to trimming and J lost 3 bases; unmatched junction nucleotides: 3. The entire variable domain, with the rest obtained from reference TRBV5-1 and TRBJ2-1, is as follows: KAGVTQTPRYLIKTRGQQVTLSCSPISGHRSVSWYQQTPGQGLQFLFEYFSETQRNKGNFPGRFSGRQFSNSRSEMNVSTLELGDSALYLCASSLEGTIYNEQFFGPGTRLTVL.

The genes are TRBV28 and TRBJ1-1; D not certain. V was cut by 7 bases and J by 1 base, with 19 bases left in between. The germline V gene has CDR1 MDHEN and CDR2 SYDVKM. This CDR3 has 16 residues. The CDR3 DNA is TGTGCCAGCAAAGATTCGGGCGGAAGATCGAACACTGAAGCTTTCTTT. Encoded protein: CASKDSGGRSNTEAFF.

The chain is built from TRBV5-1 and TRBJ2-1; 9 nucleotides match TRBD2. The germline gives CDR1 SGHRS, CDR2 YFSETQ. The CDR3 loop spans 15 amino acids. V gave up 0 bases and J gave up 6 bases; unmatched junction bases: 4. CDR3 nucleotides: TGCGCCAGCAGCTTGGAACTAGCGGGCCCCAATGAGCAGTTCTTC. Amino acid sequence: CASSLELAGPNEQFF.

The genes are TRBV9 and TRBJ1-2, with D possibly TRBD1 on 5 matching bases. Germline V gene data show CDR1 as SGDLS and CDR2 as YYNGEE. The ends were cut back, 3 bases at V and 2 bases at J, with 14 bases in the middle. The CDR3 runs 15 residues. The CDR3 sequence: CASSGRTDINYGYTF. The CDR3, as DNA: TGTGCCAGCAGCGGACGGACGGACATAAACTATGGCTACACCTTC. Supplemented by reference TRBV9 and TRBJ1-2, the full variable domain reads DSGVTQTPKHLITATGQRVTLRCSPRSGDLSVYWYQQSLDQGLQFLIQYYNGEERAKGNILERFSAQQFPDLHSELNLSSLELGDSALYFCASSGRTDINYGYTFGSGTRLTVV.

This rearrangement joins TRBV15 to TRBJ1-4; D gene unclear. This CDR3 spans 20 amino acids. Germline-derived CDR1 and CDR2 are LNHNV and YYDKDF (reference sequence). V dropped 0 bases and J dropped 4 bases, with 24 bases sitting between them. The CDR3 protein is CATSRDLEVRQDAGNEKLFF. CDR3 sequence (DNA): TGTGCCACCAGCAGAGATCTCGAGGTGAGGCAGGACGCGGGTAATGAAAAACTGTTTTTT.

The gene calls are TRBV3-1 (or the pseudogene TRBV3-2) and TRBJ1-2; 7 bases are a match to TRBD1. The junction had 7 bases not matched to a gene; V was cut back by 0 bases and J by 6 bases. Looked up from germline, CDR1 is LGHDT and CDR2 is YNNKEL (reference sequence). The CDR3 spans 15 residues. The DNA of the CDR3 is TGTGCCAGCAGCCAAGAGGGCAGGGGGATGGATGGCTACACCTTC. Translation: CASSQEGRGMDGYTF.

V usage is TRBV18 and J usage is TRBJ2-2; 8 bases line up with TRBD1. The V segment lost 0 bases and the J segment 4 bases; nucleotides outside the gene matches: 4. The CDR3 extends over 16 amino acids. In germline, CDR1 is KGHSH, CDR2 LQKENI. The CDR3 reads CASSPPATGATGELFF. In DNA form, the CDR3 reads TGTGCCAGCTCACCACCGGCGACAGGGGCCACCGGGGAGCTGTTTTTT. Together with reference TRBV18 and TRBJ2-2, the CDR3 gives the full variable domain: NAGVMQNPRHLVRRRGQEARLRCSPMKGHSHVYWYRQLPEEGLKFMVYLQKENIIDESGMPKERFSAEFPKEGPSILRIQQVVRGDSAAYFCASSPPATGATGELFFGEGSRLTVL.

The chain couples TRBV5-1 to TRBJ1-2; 8 positions agree with TRBD1. Trimming cost V 3 bases and J 8 bases; bases outside gene matches: 3. CDR3 length: 12 amino acids. Germline V gene data show CDR1 as SGHRS and CDR2 as YFSETQ. In nucleotides, the CDR3 is TGCGCCAGCAGCTCGACAGGGGACGGCTACACCTTC. Its protein is CASSSTGDGYTF.

The chain combines TRBV10-1 with TRBJ1-1; a weak D match, TRBD1 (5 bases). This CDR3 has 14 residues. V lost 0 bases to trimming and J lost 5 bases, with 10 bases between them. The germline CDR1 and CDR2 sequences are WNHNN and SYGVQD (reference sequence). The CDR3 nucleotides read TGCGCCAGCAGTGAGTCCGCCAGGGCGACTGAAGCTTTCTTT. This encodes CASSESARATEAFF.

V gene TRBV5-6 combines with J gene TRBJ1-5, with TRBD1 as a possible D gene (5 bases). V lost 0 bases and J 7 bases, leaving 17 bases between the germline ends. In germline, CDR1 is SGHDT, CDR2 YYEEEE. CDR3 length: 16 amino acids. CDR3 sequence (DNA): TGTGCCAGCAGCTTGGGAGGGCGCAGGGTGGGGCAGCCCCAGCATTTT. Translation: CASSLGGRRVGQPQHF.